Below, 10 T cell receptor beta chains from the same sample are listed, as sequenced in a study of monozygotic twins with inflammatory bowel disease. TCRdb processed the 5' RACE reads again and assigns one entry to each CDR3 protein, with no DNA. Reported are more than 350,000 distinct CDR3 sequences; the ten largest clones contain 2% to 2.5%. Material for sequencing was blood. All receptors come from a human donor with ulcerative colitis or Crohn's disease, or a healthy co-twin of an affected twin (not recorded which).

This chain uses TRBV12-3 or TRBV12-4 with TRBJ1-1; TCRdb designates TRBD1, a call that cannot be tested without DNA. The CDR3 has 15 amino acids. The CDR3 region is CASTVDRGTNTEAFF.

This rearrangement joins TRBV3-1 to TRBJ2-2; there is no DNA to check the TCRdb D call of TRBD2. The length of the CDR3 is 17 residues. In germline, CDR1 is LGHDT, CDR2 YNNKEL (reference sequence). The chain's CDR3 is CASSQARGNFGTGELFF.

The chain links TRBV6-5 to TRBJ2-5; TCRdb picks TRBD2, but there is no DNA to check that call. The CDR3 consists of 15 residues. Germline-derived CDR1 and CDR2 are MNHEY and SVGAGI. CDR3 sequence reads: CASSYGGSGIETQYF.

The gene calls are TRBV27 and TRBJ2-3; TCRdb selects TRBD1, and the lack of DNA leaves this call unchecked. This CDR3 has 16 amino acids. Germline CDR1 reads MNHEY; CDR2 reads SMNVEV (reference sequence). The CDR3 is CASSIGQGAITDTQYF.

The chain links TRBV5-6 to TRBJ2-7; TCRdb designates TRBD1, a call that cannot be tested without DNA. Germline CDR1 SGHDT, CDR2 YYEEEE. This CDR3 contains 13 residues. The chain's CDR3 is CASSSLDSNEQYF.

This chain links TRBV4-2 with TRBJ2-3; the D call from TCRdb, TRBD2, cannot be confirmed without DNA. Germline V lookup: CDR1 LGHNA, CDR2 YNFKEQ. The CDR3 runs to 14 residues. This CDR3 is CASSQQRDPDTQYF.

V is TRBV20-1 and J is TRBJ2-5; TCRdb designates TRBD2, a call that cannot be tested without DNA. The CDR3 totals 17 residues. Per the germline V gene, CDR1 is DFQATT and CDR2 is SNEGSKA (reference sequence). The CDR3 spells CSAPTGTSGRALETQYF.

The CDR3 here is CATSRDRASGAETQYF. V usage is TRBV15 and J usage is TRBJ2-5; absent DNA, TCRdb's TRBD2 call cannot be checked. The germline CDR1 and CDR2 sequences are LNHNV and YYDKDF (reference sequence). The CDR3 totals 16 residues.

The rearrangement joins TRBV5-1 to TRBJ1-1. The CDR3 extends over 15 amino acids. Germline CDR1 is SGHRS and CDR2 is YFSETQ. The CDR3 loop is CASSLDPGRDTEAFF.

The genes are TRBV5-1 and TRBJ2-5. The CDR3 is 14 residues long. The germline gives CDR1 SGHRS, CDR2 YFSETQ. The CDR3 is CASSGRTGQETQYF.